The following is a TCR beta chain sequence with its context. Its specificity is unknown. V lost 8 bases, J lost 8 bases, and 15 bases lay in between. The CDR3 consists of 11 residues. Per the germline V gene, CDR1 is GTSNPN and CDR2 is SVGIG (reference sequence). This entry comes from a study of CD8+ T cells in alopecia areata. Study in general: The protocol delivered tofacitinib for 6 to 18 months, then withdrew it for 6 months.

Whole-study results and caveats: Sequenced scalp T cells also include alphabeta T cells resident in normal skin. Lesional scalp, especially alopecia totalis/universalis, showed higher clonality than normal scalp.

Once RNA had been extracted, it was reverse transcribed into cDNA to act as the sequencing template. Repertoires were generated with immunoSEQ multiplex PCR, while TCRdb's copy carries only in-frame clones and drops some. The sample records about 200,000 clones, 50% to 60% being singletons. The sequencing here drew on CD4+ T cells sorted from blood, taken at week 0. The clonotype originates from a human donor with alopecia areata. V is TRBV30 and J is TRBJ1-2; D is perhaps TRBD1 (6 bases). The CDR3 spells CAENRVGGYTF. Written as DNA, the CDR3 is TGTGCCGAGAACAGGGTGGGCGGCTACACCTTC.